The 5 T cell receptor beta chains below come from one sample, sequenced in a study of T cells in Graves' hyperthyroidism and ophthalmopathy. The source material, RNA transcripts, was used to amplify TCR beta CDR3 regions. The TCR CDR3 was amplified in a first-round RT-PCR using the HTBI primer set. TCRdb itself ran the multiplex PCR reads through MiXCR, one entry per CDR3 protein. The table shows hundreds of thousands of distinct CDR3 sequences, with about a sixth occurring only once. The sequenced sample was blood. These receptors were collected from a woman between 18 and 29 years old with Graves' hyperthyroidism.

This clonotype showed up just a few times. The genes are TRBV7-2 and TRBJ2-2; a possible D gene is TRBD2 (6 bases). Trimming shortened V by 2 bases and J by 5 bases, and 18 bases separated the two germline ends. The CDR3 sequence is 17 residues long. Germline-derived CDR1 and CDR2 are SGHTA and FQGNSA. DNA of the CDR3: TGTGCCAGCAGCTTAAGGTGGAGGGACCGGGATACCGGGGAGCTGTTTTTT. Translating it yields CASSLRWRDRDTGELFF.

The rearrangement joins TRBV9 to TRBJ1-2; the D gene is possibly TRBD1 (5 bases). The CDR3 is 15 amino acids. Trimming removed 4 bases at V and 0 bases at J, with 13 bases between. Germline lookup yields CDR1 SGDLS and CDR2 YYNGEE. The CDR3 nucleotides are TGTGCCAGCAGCCCAGGAGGGGAATCTAACTATGGCTACACCTTC. Protein product: CASSPGGESNYGYTF.

This clonotype was observed at least ten times. V gene TRBV5-1 combines with J gene TRBJ1-1; no firm D call. Deletions cut 4 bases from V and 4 bases from J, with 11 bases between. Per germline, CDR1 SGHRS and CDR2 YFSETQ. CDR3 length equals 13 residues. The CDR3 nucleotides are TGCGCCAGCAGCGGACGGGCCGCCACTGAAGCTTTCTTT. Translated: CASSGRAATEAFF.

This clonotype was counted many times. V usage is TRBV7-9 and J usage is TRBJ2-7, with D possibly called TRBD1 or TRBD2 (5 bases each). V lost 4 bases and J lost 2, with 18 bases in between. CDR3 length equals 16 residues. CDR1 is SEHNR and CDR2 is FQNEAQ in the germline V gene (reference sequence). CDR3 bases: TGTGCCAGCAGCTCAGGGACGTATTCCTCGACCTACGAGCAGTACTTC. Translating it yields CASSSGTYSSTYEQYF.

This clonotype was seen at least ten times. V usage is TRBV2 and J usage is TRBJ2-3; D call uncertain. V lost 2 bases to trimming and J lost 6 bases, with 12 bases between them. The CDR3 sequence is 14 residues long. Per germline, CDR1 SNHLY and CDR2 FYNNEI. Written as DNA, the CDR3 is TGTGCCAGCAGTGAACCCCCCCCAGCGGATACGCAGTATTTT. Translated: CASSEPPPADTQYF. Filled out from reference TRBV2 and TRBJ2-3, the complete variable domain reads EPEVTQTPSHQVTQMGQEVILRCVPISNHLYFYWYRQILGQKVEFLVSFYNNEISEKSEIFDDQFSVERPDGSNFTLKIRSTKLEDSAMYFCASSEPPPADTQYFGPGTRLTVL.